This record covers a single T cell receptor (beta chain). CDR1 is GTSNPN, CDR2 SVGIG, per germline (reference sequence). This CDR3 region has 16 residues. With V trimmed by 1 base and J by 3 bases, 6 bases remained unmatched. This sample is part of a study of technical replicates of blood from several donors. Libraries were prepared by immunoSEQ multiplex PCR; TCRdb keeps only in-frame clonotypes and omits some of them. Of 65,000 to 80,000 clones in the sample, just under 95% were seen once. Sequences were obtained from T cells isolated from PBMCs. The sequence was obtained from a human donor in good health. The rearrangement links TRBV30 to TRBJ2-7; 13 bases line up with TRBD2. This CDR3 is CAWSGMTSGRNYEQYF. DNA of the CDR3: TGTGCCTGGAGTGGGATGACTAGCGGGAGGAACTACGAGCAGTACTTC.